The 28 T cell receptor beta chains given below trace back to one sample, sequenced in a study of blood T cell repertoires in COVID-19. This table comes from immunoSEQ multiplex PCR, and its TCRdb copy is limited to in-frame clones, with some not included. The sample consists of more than 250,000 clones, more than 70% of them appearing once. The sample was peripheral blood. The receptors were sampled from a woman aged 50 to 65 with acute or convalescent COVID-19.

J is TRBJ2-1 and V is TRBV6-2 or TRBV6-3; 7 nucleotides align to TRBD1. Germline trimming cut 2 bases from V and 4 bases from J; bases unmatched to any gene: 8. This CDR3 spans 16 amino acids. CDR1 and CDR2 from the germline V gene are MNHEY and SVGEGT. The CDR3 region has the DNA TGTGCCAGCAGTTACCCCGGACAGGAGGAATACAATGAGCAGTTCTTC. It codes for CASSYPGQEEYNEQFF.

This clone was found a few times. The chain employs TRBV7-9 and TRBJ2-7; 7 bases are shared with TRBD1. The germline gives CDR1 SEHNR, CDR2 FQNEAQ (reference sequence). V shed 2 bases, J shed 1 base, and the junction held 2 bases outside the gene matches. The CDR3 length is 14 residues. CDR3 region: CASSLSGQSYEQYF. The CDR3 nucleotides read TGTGCCAGCAGCTTATCGGGACAGTCCTACGAGCAGTACTTC.

J is TRBJ2-7 and V is TRBV2; possibly TRBD1 for D (6 bases). Per the germline V gene, CDR1 is SNHLY and CDR2 is FYNNEI. The CDR3 loop spans 14 amino acids. Trimming shortened V by 5 bases and J by 0 bases, and 11 bases separated the two germline ends. CDR3 sequence reads: CASSRDTSSYEQYF. CDR3 in DNA: TGTGCCAGCAGTAGGGACACCAGCTCCTACGAGCAGTACTTC. Full variable domain (remainder filled in from reference TRBV2 and TRBJ2-7): EPEVTQTPSHQVTQMGQEVILRCVPISNHLYFYWYRQILGQKVEFLVSFYNNEISEKSEIFDDQFSVERPDGSNFTLKIRSTKLEDSAMYFCASSRDTSSYEQYFGPGTRLTVT.

The gene calls are TRBV29-1 and TRBJ2-1; a weak D match, TRBD2 (5 bases). This CDR3 contains 15 residues. The V end was cut by 1 base, the J end by 0 bases, with 10 bases between. Germline CDR1 and CDR2: SQVTM and ANQGSEA. The CDR3 spells CSVEAREYSYNEQFF. The CDR3 region has the DNA TGCAGCGTTGAAGCTCGGGAATACTCCTACAATGAGCAGTTCTTC.

The chain is built from TRBV4-3 and TRBJ2-3, with 7 positions matching TRBD2. Germline lookup yields CDR1 LGHNA and CDR2 YSLEER. Unmatched junction bases numbered 3, after V lost 1 base and J lost 2 bases. This CDR3 has 15 residues. Here the CDR3 DNA reads TGCGCCAGCAGCCAAGCTAGCGGAGACACAGATACGCAGTATTTT. This codes for CASSQASGDTDTQYF.

The chain couples TRBV27 to TRBJ2-7; D might be TRBD1 (6 bases). Between the trimmed V and J ends, which lost 5 bases and 6 bases, there was a span of 11 bases. Per germline, CDR1 MNHEY and CDR2 SMNVEV (reference sequence). The CDR3 is 12 residues long. CDR3 region: CASSQGGSEQYF. The CDR3 nucleotides are TGTGCCAGCAGTCAAGGGGGTTCCGAGCAGTACTTC.

The chain uses TRBV11-2 and TRBJ2-5; 9 positions match TRBD2. Trimming took 3 bases from V and 5 from J; bases not matched to a gene: 10. The length of the CDR3 is 16 residues. Per germline, CDR1 SGHAT and CDR2 FQNNGV. CDR3 in amino acids: CASSFGLAGRRETQYF. Here the CDR3 DNA reads TGTGCCAGCAGCTTTGGGCTAGCGGGACGGAGGGAGACCCAGTACTTC.

V is TRBV6-4 and J is TRBJ1-2; D not certain. The CDR3 extends over 17 amino acids. Germline V gene sequence: CDR1 MRHNA, CDR2 SNTAGT. Deletions cut 3 bases from V and 3 bases from J, with 20 bases between. The chain's CDR3 is CASSEFSNPSRDYGYTF. The CDR3 nucleotides are TGTGCCAGCAGTGAATTTTCGAACCCCTCGAGGGACTATGGCTACACCTTC.

This chain uses TRBV28 with TRBJ2-5; unclear D gene. The ends were cut back, 5 bases at V and 4 bases at J, with 5 bases in the middle. The CDR3 spans 11 residues. Germline CDR1 is MDHEN and CDR2 is SYDVKM. CDR3 residues: CASSERETQYF. DNA of the CDR3: TGTGCCAGCAGTGAGAGAGAGACCCAGTACTTC. The entire variable domain, with the rest obtained from reference TRBV28 and TRBJ2-5, is as follows: DVKVTQSSRYLVKRTGEKVFLECVQDMDHENMFWYRQDPGLGLRLIYFSYDVKMKEKGDIPEGYSVSREKKERFSLILESASTNQTSMYLCASSERETQYFGPGTRLLVL.

The chain recombines TRBV7-2 with TRBJ1-2, with D possibly TRBD1 on 5 matching bases. The CDR3 has 17 residues. Trimming took 1 base from V and 8 from J, leaving 23 bases between them. Germline V CDR1 and CDR2: SGHTA, FQGNSA. This chain's CDR3 is CASSLGFMRRGSGGYTF. CDR3 sequence (DNA): TGTGCCAGCAGCTTAGGGTTCATGCGGAGGGGCTCAGGGGGCTACACCTTC. Combining the CDR3 with reference TRBV7-2 and TRBJ1-2 gives the whole variable domain GAGVSQSPSNKVTEKGKDVELRCDPISGHTALYWYRQSLGQGLEFLIYFQGNSAPDKSGLPSDRFSAERTGGSVSTLTIQRTQQEDSAVYLCASSLGFMRRGSGGYTFGSGTRLTVV.

This rearrangement joins TRBV20-1 to TRBJ2-1; D is possibly TRBD2 (5 bases). This CDR3 comprises 14 residues. Trimming took 3 bases from V and 3 from J, leaving 12 bases between them. Germline V lookup: CDR1 DFQATT, CDR2 SNEGSKA (reference sequence). The CDR3 protein is CSASLGVLYNEQFF. The DNA of the CDR3 is TGCAGTGCTAGTTTGGGAGTACTCTACAATGAGCAGTTCTTC.

The J gene is TRBJ1-3, the V gene TRBV6-5; the D is unclear. Germline assignment: CDR1 MNHEY and CDR2 SVGAGI. The CDR3 has 15 amino acids. V was cut by 6 bases and J by 3 bases, with 15 bases left in between. The CDR3 spells CASRTRRRGGNTIYF. DNA for the CDR3: TGTGCCAGCAGAACCCGGCGGCGCGGTGGAAACACCATATATTTT.

This chain uses TRBV9 with TRBJ2-7; the D gene is possibly TRBD2 (7 bases). CDR3 size: 16 residues. Trimming removed 0 bases at V and 2 bases at J, with 15 bases between. Germline V gene data show CDR1 as SGDLS and CDR2 as YYNGEE. In nucleotides, the CDR3 is TGTGCCAGCAGCGTAGGGGGGGCGGGAGACCCCTACGAGCAGTACTTC. Translating gives CASSVGGAGDPYEQYF.

The genes are TRBV7-8 and TRBJ2-4; 7 positions match TRBD2. From germline, CDR1 is SGHVS and CDR2 FQNEAQ. The CDR3 runs to 12 residues. The CDR3 nucleotides are TGTGCAGGGCGGGGGGCCAAAAACATTCAGTACTTC. Protein sequence: CAGRGAKNIQYF.

The chain recombines TRBV29-1 with TRBJ2-1, with D perhaps matching TRBD1 (6 bases). Trimming shortened V by 5 bases and J by 7 bases, and 12 bases separated the two germline ends. Per germline, CDR1 SQVTM and CDR2 ANQGSEA. The CDR3 has 12 residues. CDR3: CSVQTGFNEQFF. In DNA, the CDR3 is TGCAGCGTTCAGACAGGTTTTAATGAGCAGTTCTTC.

This clone was picked up a small number of times. The chain recombines TRBV7-9 with TRBJ1-2; D unresolved. Germline CDR1 and CDR2: SEHNR and FQNEAQ (reference sequence). CDR3 length: 15 residues. Trimming stripped 2 bases from V and 2 bases from J, with 12 bases between. CDR3 DNA sequence: TGTGCCAGCAGCTTATTCCCCACAAACAACTATGGCTACACCTTC. Translated: CASSLFPTNNYGYTF.

V and J are TRBV27 and TRBJ2-7; unclear D gene. Germline assignment: CDR1 MNHEY and CDR2 SMNVEV (reference sequence). V shed 2 bases and J shed 3 bases, with 14 bases lying between them. The CDR3 consists of 15 residues. The CDR3 DNA follows: TGTGCCAGCAGTTTAGGGTCCCACAGTGTCTACGAGCAGTACTTC. Its translation is CASSLGSHSVYEQYF.

This clone occurred once. The CDR3 sequence is CASAIRDFDQPQHF. The DNA of the CDR3 is TGTGCCAGTGCTATCAGGGATTTCGATCAGCCCCAGCATTTT. The chain combines TRBV19 with TRBJ1-5, with D perhaps matching TRBD1 (5 bases). Germline-derived CDR1 and CDR2 are LNHDA and SQIVND (reference sequence). Trimming took 8 bases from V and 5 from J, leaving 16 bases between them. The CDR3 is 14 amino acids.

This rearrangement joins TRBV10-3 to TRBJ2-7; D perhaps matches TRBD2 (6 bases). CDR1 and CDR2 (germline): ENHRY, SYGVKD. V shed 5 bases and J shed 8 bases, with 19 bases lying between them. This CDR3 region has 14 residues. CDR3 amino acids: CAISTPGLLPQQYF. DNA for the CDR3: TGTGCCATCAGTACCCCGGGACTCCTTCCGCAGCAGTACTTC.

The chain joins TRBV7-2 to TRBJ1-5; D is unresolved. Trimming took 5 bases from V and 3 from J, leaving 5 bases between them. The CDR3 consists of 12 residues. Germline-derived CDR1 and CDR2 are SGHTA and FQGNSA. Written as DNA, the CDR3 is TGTGCCAGCAGCCCCAACAATCAGCCCCAGCATTTT. Its translation is CASSPNNQPQHF.

In nucleotides, the CDR3 is TGTGCCAGCAGCAGGGACAGCTCAACTAATGAAAAACTGTTTTTT. It yields the protein CASSRDSSTNEKLFF. The chain joins TRBV5-4 to TRBJ1-4; 7 nucleotides match TRBD1. CDR1 and CDR2 from the germline V gene are SGHNT and YYREEE (reference sequence). This CDR3 spans 15 amino acids. Trimming removed 4 bases from V and 0 bases from J; junction bases left unmatched: 3.

In this sample, this clone turned up once. The chain employs TRBV4-1 and TRBJ1-5, with D perhaps matching TRBD1 (5 bases). Trimming took off 4 bases at V and 0 bases at J, with 19 bases between the two ends. CDR1 is MGHRA and CDR2 is YSYEKL in the germline V gene. The CDR3 spans 18 residues. CDR3 amino acids: CASSLSKRGSRSNQPQHF. The CDR3 nucleotides read TGCGCCAGCAGCCTCTCCAAGCGGGGCTCCCGTAGCAATCAGCCCCAGCATTTT.

Here the CDR3 DNA reads TGTGCCAGCAGTCCGGACAGGAGCACAGATACGCAGTATTTT. Amino acid sequence: CASSPDRSTDTQYF. The rearrangement uses TRBV6-5 and TRBJ2-3, with 7 bases fitting TRBD1. V was pared by 5 bases and J by 0 bases, with 2 bases of the junction left unmatched. This CDR3 is 14 amino acids long. Germline CDR1 reads MNHEY; CDR2 reads SVGAGI.

The rearrangement links TRBV3-1 (or the pseudogene TRBV3-2) to TRBJ1-5; D unresolved. The CDR3 extends over 13 amino acids. V dropped 2 bases and J dropped 16 bases, with 18 bases sitting between them. CDR1 and CDR2 (germline): LGHDT, YNNKEL (reference sequence). The chain's CDR3 is CASSQNTGYLLHF. CDR3 DNA sequence: TGTGCCAGCAGCCAAAACACGGGGTACCTACTACATTTT.

V and J are TRBV4-2 and TRBJ1-5; 7 bases map to TRBD1. Germline V lookup: CDR1 LGHNA, CDR2 YNFKEQ. The CDR3 consists of 16 residues. The J segment lost 3 bases and the V segment lost 1 base, leaving 6 bases of the junction unmatched. CDR3 nucleotides: TGTGCCAGCAGCCAAGCGAAGGGGGCGCCCAATCAGCCCCAGCATTTT. Protein: CASSQAKGAPNQPQHF.

The chain has TRBV28 and TRBJ2-1, with D possibly matching TRBD1 (6 bases). V lost 3 bases and J 7 bases, leaving 19 bases between the germline ends. Germline CDR1 MDHEN, CDR2 SYDVKM. The CDR3 contains 16 residues. CDR3: CASSFAMQWGLNEQFF. The CDR3 DNA reads TGTGCCAGCAGTTTTGCCATGCAGTGGGGGCTAAATGAGCAGTTCTTC.

This chain joins TRBV19 and TRBJ2-7; TRBD1 is a possible D gene (5 bases). CDR3 size: 13 residues. From germline, CDR1 is LNHDA and CDR2 SQIVND (reference sequence). V lost 3 bases and J lost 5, with 11 bases in between. CDR3 residues: CASSMVQGNEQYF. CDR3 bases: TGTGCCAGTAGTATGGTTCAGGGTAACGAGCAGTACTTC.

The chain uses TRBV11-2 and TRBJ1-2, with 7 bases that match TRBD1. In germline, CDR1 is SGHAT, CDR2 FQNNGV. The junction had 12 bases not matched to a gene; V was cut back by 2 bases and J by 0 bases. The CDR3 extends over 18 amino acids. The CDR3 DNA reads as TGTGCCAGCAGCTTAAAACCCCTAGGACAGGCTACTAACTATGGCTACACCTTC. Protein sequence: CASSLKPLGQATNYGYTF.